This TCR beta chain was profiled in a study of cytomegalovirus exposure and HLA in healthy donors. Broader study findings: More clonal expansion characterized HLA-associated TCR beta chains than equally common others in a later analysis.

The CDR3 consists of 15 residues. The trim removed 6 bases at V and 5 bases at J, leaving 13 bases unmatched. Germline V gene data show CDR1 as SNHLY and CDR2 as FYNNEI. Notes on this clone: The antigen remains unidentified.

A multiplex PCR was run with 60 Vbeta primers and 13 Jbeta primers. Sequenced by immunoSEQ multiplex PCR; TCRdb stores in-frame clones only, minus some. The sample lists 220,000 or so clones; approximately 78% were seen once. Material for sequencing was PBMCs. This sequence originates from a male donor in good health and CMV-seronegative. The rearrangement joins TRBV2 to TRBJ2-7, with 7 bases that match TRBD2. CDR3 coding DNA: TGTGCCAGCAGAGGGTCAGCGGGGTATGGGAACGAGCAGTACTTC. Residues: CASRGSAGYGNEQYF.